The 14 T cell receptor beta chains in this list originate from one sample, sequenced in a study of T-cell reconstitution after alpha-beta-depleted transplantation in children. For TCRbeta, the library was prepared with unique molecular identifiers. TCRdb reprocessed the PCR reads with MiXCR, giving one entry per CDR3 protein. Among hundreds of thousands of distinct CDR3 sequences listed, about 15% were seen once. The sequenced sample was PBMCs from the stem cell graft donor, obtained from the stem cell graft. The receptors come from a human donor who donated a stem cell graft to a child with acute myeloid leukemia.

As to this clonotype: This may arise from a read error, as a much more abundant clone is one base away. The chain links TRBV20-1 to TRBJ2-6; 11 positions agree with TRBD1. The CDR3 consists of 17 residues. CDR1 is DFQATT, CDR2 SNEGSKA, per germline (reference sequence). CDR3: CCASGQGARSGANVLTF. The CDR3, as DNA: TGCTGTGCTAGTGGACAGGGGGCCCGCTCTGGGGCCAACGTCCTGACTTTC.

The table lists this clonotype with many counts. The rearrangement uses TRBV20-1 and TRBJ2-2, with D uncertain. Trimming cost V 0 bases and J 3 bases, with 11 bases left between them. Germline V gives CDR1 DFQATT, CDR2 SNEGSKA (reference sequence). The CDR3 covers 15 residues. DNA for the CDR3: TGCAGTGCTAGAGATCTGGTCGCCGACACCGGGGAGCTGTTTTTT. The encoded protein is CSARDLVADTGELFF.

Ten or more counts support this clonotype. The chain links TRBV20-1 to TRBJ2-7, with D unresolved. Germline CDR1 is DFQATT and CDR2 is SNEGSKA (reference sequence). This CDR3 has 16 residues. The ends were cut back, 0 bases at V and 1 base at J, with 16 bases in the middle. This chain's CDR3 is CSARDLGSRISYEQYF. As DNA, the CDR3 is TGCAGTGCTAGAGACCTAGGTTCTCGGATTTCCTACGAGCAGTACTTC.

This clonotype has a count of ten or more. This rearrangement joins TRBV6-1 to TRBJ1-1; D might be TRBD1 (5 bases). The CDR3 has 16 amino acids. Germline CDR1 is MNHNS and CDR2 is SASEGT. Trimming cost V 6 bases and J 7 bases, with 24 bases left between them. CDR3 DNA sequence: TGTGCCAGCAGCCTGGCTGTCGGGCAGGGTTTGGGTGAAGCTTTCTTT. Translating it yields CASSLAVGQGLGEAFF.

This clonotype has just a few counts. V usage is TRBV4-3 and J usage is TRBJ2-1, with 13 bases lining up with TRBD2. Germline loops: CDR1 LGHNA, CDR2 YSLEER. This CDR3 comprises 15 residues. Losses at the gene ends were 8 bases for V and 6 bases for J; bases not matched to a gene: 7. CDR3 residues: CASGSGLAGVNEQFF. DNA of the CDR3: TGCGCCAGCGGCTCCGGACTAGCGGGGGTCAATGAGCAGTTCTTC.

This chain connects TRBV20-1 to TRBJ2-1, with 9 bases that match TRBD2. The germline gives CDR1 DFQATT, CDR2 SNEGSKA (reference sequence). Trimming at V came to 4 bases and at J to 0 bases, leaving 4 bases not matched to a gene. This CDR3 comprises 15 residues. The DNA for the CDR3 is TGCAGTGCTATCGTTAGCGGGAGCTCCTACAATGAGCAGTTCTTC. Translated: CSAIVSGSSYNEQFF.

At least ten counts were recorded for this clonotype. The gene calls are TRBV24-1 and TRBJ1-1; D remains ambiguous. Trimming removed 4 bases from V and 8 bases from J, with 13 bases in between. Looked up from germline, CDR1 is KGHDR and CDR2 is SFDVKD. The CDR3 is 13 amino acids. The CDR3, as DNA: TGTGCCACCAGTGACCCTGGTACCTCCGAAGCTTTCTTT. Its translation: CATSDPGTSEAFF.

The CDR3, as DNA: TGTGCCAGCAGCGTTACAAGGTTAAGAGGAAGTGAGCAGTTCTTC. Translating it yields CASSVTRLRGSEQFF. V gene TRBV9 combines with J gene TRBJ2-1; D not resolved. The CDR3 runs 15 residues. Per germline, CDR1 SGDLS and CDR2 YYNGEE. Trimming removed 2 bases at V and 9 bases at J, with 18 bases between.

This clonotype was observed a handful of times. The gene calls are TRBV27 and TRBJ2-1; tentatively, D is TRBD1 or TRBD2 (5 bases each). The CDR3 is made up of 13 amino acids. CDR1 and CDR2 (germline): MNHEY, SMNVEV (reference sequence). V was trimmed by 8 bases and J by 5 bases, leaving 13 bases between them. The CDR3 coding sequence is TGTGCCAGCTCCTACTGGGGGAACAATGAGCAGTTCTTC. It encodes CASSYWGNNEQFF.

In its sample, this clonotype was seen many times. This chain joins TRBV29-1 and TRBJ2-1, with D perhaps given as TRBD1 or TRBD2 (5 bases each). The V gene's germline CDR1 is SQVTM and CDR2 ANQGSEA. The length of the CDR3 is 14 residues. Trimming pared 7 bases from V and 7 bases from J, leaving 20 bases between. The CDR3 here is CSASRGGSGNEQFF. The CDR3 DNA is TGCAGCGCCAGTCGGGGCGGATCAGGGAATGAGCAGTTCTTC.

In its sample, this clonotype was seen a few times. This chain links TRBV4-3 with TRBJ2-7; D ambiguous. The CDR3 is made up of 13 amino acids. V dropped 0 bases and J dropped 3 bases, with 6 bases sitting between them. The germline V gene encodes CDR1 LGHNA and CDR2 YSLEER. CDR3 DNA sequence: TGCGCCAGCAGCCAAGAGTCAGGCTACGAGCAGTACTTC. Encoded protein: CASSQESGYEQYF.

To note about this clonotype: Being one base from a much bigger clone, this may be a read error. V and J are TRBV20-1 and TRBJ2-5; a possible D gene is TRBD1 (7 bases). V dropped 6 bases and J dropped 1 base, with 15 bases sitting between them. CDR1 and CDR2 (germline): DFQATT, SNEGSKA (reference sequence). This CDR3 contains 14 residues. CDR3 protein: CSAAQGGCQETQYF. DNA of the CDR3: TGCAGTGCCGCCCAGGGGGGATGCCAAGAGACCCAGTACTTC.

The genes are TRBV7-9 and TRBJ1-2; the match to TRBD1 covers 7 bases. The CDR3 extends over 14 amino acids. V shed 0 bases, J shed 5 bases, and the junction held 3 bases outside the gene matches. Germline values: CDR1 SEHNR, CDR2 FQNEAQ (reference sequence). As DNA, the CDR3 is TGTGCCAGCAGCTTAGCCTTACAGGGGTATGGCTACACCTTC. Translation: CASSLALQGYGYTF. The full variable domain, with the rest looked up from reference TRBV7-9 and TRBJ1-2, is DTGVSQNPRHKITKRGQNVTFRCDPISEHNRLYWYRQTLGQGPEFLTYFQNEAQLEKSRLLSDRFSAERPKGSFSTLEIQRTEQGDSAMYLCASSLALQGYGYTFGSGTRLTVV.

There are many counts of this clonotype. The chain combines TRBV10-3 with TRBJ1-4; tentative D call: TRBD1 (5 bases). The CDR3 sequence is 14 residues long. V lost 0 bases and J lost 6, with 8 bases in between. CDR1 is ENHRY, CDR2 SYGVKD, per germline. CDR3 region: CAISESGADEKLFF. The CDR3 bases are TGTGCCATCAGTGAGTCAGGGGCGGATGAAAAACTGTTTTTT.